The present T cell receptor beta chain was sequenced within a study of T-cell reconstitution after alpha-beta-depleted transplantation in children. The CDR3 is made up of 17 amino acids. V was trimmed by 6 bases and J by 4 bases, leaving 23 bases between them. Preparation of the TCRbeta library used unique molecular identifiers. TCRdb reanalysed the PCR reads using MiXCR and keeps one entry per CDR3 protein. This sample has some 500,000 distinct CDR3 sequences; around 18% occur once, and the top ten carry 2.5% to 3.5%. The table lists this clonotype with a few counts. The specimen comprised PBMCs from the stem cell graft donor, sampled from the stem cell graft. The chain is built from TRBV12-3 or TRBV12-4 and TRBJ2-3, with D perhaps TRBD1 (5 bases). This sequence originates from a human donor who donated a stem cell graft to a child with acute lymphoblastic leukemia. Written as DNA, the CDR3 is TGTGCCAGCAGGACAGCCCTTGGGGCCGATCCCGCAGATACGCAGTATTTT. Protein product: CASRTALGADPADTQYF.